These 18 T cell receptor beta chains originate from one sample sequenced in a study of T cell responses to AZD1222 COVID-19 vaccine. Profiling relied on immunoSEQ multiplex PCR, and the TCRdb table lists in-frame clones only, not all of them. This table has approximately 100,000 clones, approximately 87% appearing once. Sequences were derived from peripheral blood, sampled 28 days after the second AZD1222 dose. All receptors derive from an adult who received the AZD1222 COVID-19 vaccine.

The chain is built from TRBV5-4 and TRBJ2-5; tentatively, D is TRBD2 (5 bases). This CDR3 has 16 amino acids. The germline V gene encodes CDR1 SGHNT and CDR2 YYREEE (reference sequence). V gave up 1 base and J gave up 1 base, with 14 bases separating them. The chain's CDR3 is CASSLSAGGLQETQYF. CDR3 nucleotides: TGTGCCAGCAGCTTGTCGGCGGGCGGCCTCCAAGAGACCCAGTACTTC.

The CDR3 sequence is CASSRRGAHEQYF. The CDR3 DNA sequence: TGCGCCAGCAGTCGTAGGGGTGCCCACGAGCAGTACTTC. V and J are TRBV10-2 and TRBJ2-7, with D perhaps TRBD1 (5 bases). With 5 bases removed from V and 5 bases from J, the gap between germline ends came to 13 bases. The CDR3 is 13 residues long. Germline CDR1 and CDR2: WSHSY and SAAADI.

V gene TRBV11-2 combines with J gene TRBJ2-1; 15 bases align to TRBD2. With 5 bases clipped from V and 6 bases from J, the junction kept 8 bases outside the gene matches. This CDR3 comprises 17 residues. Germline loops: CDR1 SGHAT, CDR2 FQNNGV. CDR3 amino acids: CASSKIRGLAGGNEQFF. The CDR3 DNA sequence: TGTGCCAGCAGCAAGATTCGGGGACTAGCGGGGGGCAATGAGCAGTTCTTC. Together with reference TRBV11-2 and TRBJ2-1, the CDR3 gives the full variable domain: EAGVAQSPRYKIIEKRQSVAFWCNPISGHATLYWYQQILGQGPKLLIQFQNNGVVDDSQLPKDRFSAERLKGVDSTLKIQPAKLEDSAVYLCASSKIRGLAGGNEQFFGPGTRLTVL.

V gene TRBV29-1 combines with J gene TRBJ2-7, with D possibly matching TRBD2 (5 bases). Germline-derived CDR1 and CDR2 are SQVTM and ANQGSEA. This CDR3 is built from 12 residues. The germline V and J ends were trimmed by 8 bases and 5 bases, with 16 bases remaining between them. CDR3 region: CSYGSRGNEQYF. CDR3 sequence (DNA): TGCAGCTACGGTAGCAGAGGGAACGAGCAGTACTTC.

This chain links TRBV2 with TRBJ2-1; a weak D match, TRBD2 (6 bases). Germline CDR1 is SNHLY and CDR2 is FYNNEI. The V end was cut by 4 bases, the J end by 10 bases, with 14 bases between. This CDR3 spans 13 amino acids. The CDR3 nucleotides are TGTGCCAGCAGTGCGGTCAACCTAGCGGAGCAGTTCTTC. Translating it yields CASSAVNLAEQFF.

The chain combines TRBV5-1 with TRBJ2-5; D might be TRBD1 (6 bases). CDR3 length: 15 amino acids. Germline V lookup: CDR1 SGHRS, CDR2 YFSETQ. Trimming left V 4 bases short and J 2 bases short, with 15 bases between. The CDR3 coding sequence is TGCGCCAGCAGCCCCGGGCTTACAGGGCAAGAGACCCAGTACTTC. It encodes CASSPGLTGQETQYF.

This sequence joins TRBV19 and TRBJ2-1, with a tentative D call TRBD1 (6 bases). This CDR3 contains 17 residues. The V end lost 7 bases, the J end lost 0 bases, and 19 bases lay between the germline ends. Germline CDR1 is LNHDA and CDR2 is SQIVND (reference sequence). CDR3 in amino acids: CASNTGGQLSSYNEQFF. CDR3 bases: TGTGCCAGTAATACCGGAGGACAGCTCAGCTCCTACAATGAGCAGTTCTTC.

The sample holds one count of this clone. CDR3 bases: TGTGCCACCTCGGGACAGGGCGTTTATTATGGCTACACCTTC. This codes for CATSGQGVYYGYTF. The chain uses TRBV19 and TRBJ1-2, with 9 bases matching TRBD1. This CDR3 is 14 amino acids long. Per germline, CDR1 LNHDA and CDR2 SQIVND (reference sequence). V trimming: 10 bases; J trimming: 5 bases; junction bases outside the gene matches: 11.

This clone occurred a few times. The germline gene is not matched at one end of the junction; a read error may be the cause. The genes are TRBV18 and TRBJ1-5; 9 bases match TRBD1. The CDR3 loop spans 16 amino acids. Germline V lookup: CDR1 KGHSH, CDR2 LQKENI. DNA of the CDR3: TGTGCCAGCTCCCCACAGGGGGCTAGGAGCAATCAGCCCCAGCATTTT. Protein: CASSPQGARSNQPQHF.

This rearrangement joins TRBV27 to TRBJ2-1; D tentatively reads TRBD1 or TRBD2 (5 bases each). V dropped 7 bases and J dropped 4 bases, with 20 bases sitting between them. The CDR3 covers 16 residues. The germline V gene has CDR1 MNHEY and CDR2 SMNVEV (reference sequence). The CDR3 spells CASNPSMGDKYNEQFF. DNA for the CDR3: TGTGCCAGCAACCCCTCAATGGGGGATAAATACAATGAGCAGTTCTTC.

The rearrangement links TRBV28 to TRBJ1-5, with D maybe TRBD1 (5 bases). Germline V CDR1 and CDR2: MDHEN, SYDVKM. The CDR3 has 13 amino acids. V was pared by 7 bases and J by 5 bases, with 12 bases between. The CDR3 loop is CASNQGGHQPQHF. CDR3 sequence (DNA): TGTGCCAGCAACCAGGGAGGTCATCAGCCCCAGCATTTT.

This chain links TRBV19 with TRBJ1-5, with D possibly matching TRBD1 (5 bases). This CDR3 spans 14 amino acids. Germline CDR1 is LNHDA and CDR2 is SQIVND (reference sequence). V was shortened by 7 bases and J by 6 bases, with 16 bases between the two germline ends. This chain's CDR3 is CASTMGPGIQPQHF. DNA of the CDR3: TGTGCCAGTACCATGGGACCAGGGATTCAGCCCCAGCATTTT.

CDR3 sequence (DNA): TGCGCCAGCAGCTGGGGCGGAGGGGACCAAGAGACCCAGTACTTC. This translates into CASSWGGGDQETQYF. The V gene is TRBV5-1, the J gene TRBJ2-5, with D maybe TRBD2 (6 bases). The germline V gene encodes CDR1 SGHRS and CDR2 YFSETQ. Trimming cost V 3 bases and J 0 bases, with 12 bases left between them. This CDR3 is 15 amino acids long.

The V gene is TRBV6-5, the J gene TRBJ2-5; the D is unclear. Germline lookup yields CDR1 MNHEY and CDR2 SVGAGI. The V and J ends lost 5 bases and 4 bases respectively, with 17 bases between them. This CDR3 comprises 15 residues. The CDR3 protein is CASSPGQIPLETQYF. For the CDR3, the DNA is TGTGCCAGCAGTCCCGGGCAGATCCCCCTAGAGACCCAGTACTTC.

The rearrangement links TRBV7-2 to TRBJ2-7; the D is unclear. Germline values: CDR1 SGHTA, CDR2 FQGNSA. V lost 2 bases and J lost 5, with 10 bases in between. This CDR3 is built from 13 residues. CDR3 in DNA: TGTGCCAGCAGCTTAATTAACCCCCACGAGCAGTACTTC. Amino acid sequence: CASSLINPHEQYF.

Written as DNA, the CDR3 is TGTGCCAGCAGCAAAGACGTCAGCTACGAGCAGTACTTC. Amino acids: CASSKDVSYEQYF. J is TRBJ2-7 and V is TRBV7-9, with unresolved D. Trimming stripped 5 bases from V and 3 bases from J, with 11 bases between. This CDR3 is 13 amino acids long. Per germline, CDR1 SEHNR and CDR2 FQNEAQ (reference sequence).

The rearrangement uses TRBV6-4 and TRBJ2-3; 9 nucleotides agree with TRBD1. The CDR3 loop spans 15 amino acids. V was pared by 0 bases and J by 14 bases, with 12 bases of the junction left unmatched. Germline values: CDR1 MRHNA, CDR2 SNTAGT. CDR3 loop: CASSDSFDIGTGLYF. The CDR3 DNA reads TGTGCCAGCAGTGACTCGTTTGATATCGGGACAGGGCTGTATTTT.

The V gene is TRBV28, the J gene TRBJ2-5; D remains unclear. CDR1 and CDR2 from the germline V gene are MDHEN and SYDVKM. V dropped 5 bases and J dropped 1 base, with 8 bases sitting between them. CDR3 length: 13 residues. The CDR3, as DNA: TGTGCCAGCAGTGAAGGGCGCCAAGAGACCCAGTACTTC. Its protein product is CASSEGRQETQYF. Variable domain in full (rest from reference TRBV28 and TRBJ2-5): DVKVTQSSRYLVKRTGEKVFLECVQDMDHENMFWYRQDPGLGLRLIYFSYDVKMKEKGDIPEGYSVSREKKERFSLILESASTNQTSMYLCASSEGRQETQYFGPGTRLLVL.